Sequencing of this TCR beta chain was carried out in a study of identifying expanded T cells in peripheral blood. The study's findings and limits: Clone count variance between approximately two-week samples rose with total template count. About 1.2 clones differed between technical replicates, versus about 17 and 20 over time.

Only in-frame clones appear in the TCRdb table, and some are missing; sequencing was by immunoSEQ multiplex PCR. Counted here are 75,000 to 90,000 clones, about 90% occurring once; the ten biggest clones make up approximately 7%. No infections or other immune events were documented during collection. The germline gives CDR1 MNHNY, CDR2 SVGAGI (reference sequence). The CDR3 extends over 13 amino acids. The trim removed 4 bases at V and 5 bases at J, leaving 2 bases unmatched. As regards this clone: The antigen is undetermined.

The source of this sequence is a person aged 18 to 75 in good health. Sequencing was performed on blood. The genes are TRBV6-6 and TRBJ1-2, with TRBD1 matching 9 bases. In DNA form, the CDR3 reads TGTGCCAGCAGTTCGGACAGGGGATATGGCTACACCTTC. Its protein product is CASSSDRGYGYTF.